The 16 T cell receptor beta chains reported below all come from one sample, sequenced in a study of blood T cell repertoires in COVID-19. TCRdb's copy holds only in-frame clones and misses some; the assay was immunoSEQ multiplex PCR. This table holds 280,000 or so clones, nearly 90% found once. The sample consisted of PBMCs or T cells enriched from blood (not recorded which). These receptors were obtained from a woman under 30 with acute COVID-19.

This clone was seen only once. At one of its ends the junction is not consistent with the germline gene, which may arise from a read error. The chain employs TRBV7-7 and TRBJ2-1; D gene ambiguous. Germline CDR1 is SSHAT and CDR2 is FNYEAQ (reference sequence). The CDR3 length is 15 residues. CDR3 residues: CASSFQFSSYNEQFF. The CDR3 DNA reads TGTGCTAGCAGCTTCCAATTTAGTTCCTACAATGAGCAGTTCTTC.

This clone was counted a few times. The rearrangement links TRBV6-2 or TRBV6-3 to TRBJ1-5; a weak D match, TRBD1 (5 bases). This CDR3 comprises 15 residues. Germline V gene lookup returns CDR1 MNHEY and CDR2 SVGEGT. The germline V and J ends were trimmed by 4 bases and 4 bases, with 14 bases remaining between them. CDR3 bases: TGTGCCAGCAGTTCTTTGGGGCGCGTTAATCAGCCCCAGCATTTT. This gives the protein CASSSLGRVNQPQHF.

This chain uses TRBV3-1 (or the pseudogene TRBV3-2) with TRBJ2-1; 11 nucleotides line up with TRBD2. The germline V gene has CDR1 LGHDT and CDR2 YNNKEL (reference sequence). The CDR3 contains 19 residues. The V segment lost 4 bases and the J segment 0 bases; nucleotides outside the gene matches: 11. The CDR3 spells CASSPRSGLAESSYNEQFF. The CDR3 coding sequence is TGTGCCAGCAGCCCACGATCGGGACTAGCGGAAAGCTCCTACAATGAGCAGTTCTTC.

The DNA for the CDR3 is TGTGCCACCAAGACCTCCCGCCGACTAGCGGGGTCCTACGAGCAGTACTTC. This codes for CATKTSRRLAGSYEQYF. This chain links TRBV25-1 with TRBJ2-7; 11 nucleotides match TRBD2. Germline CDR1 MGHDK, CDR2 SYGVNS. This CDR3 has 17 residues. The V and J ends lost 10 bases and 1 base, in that order; junction bases with no gene match: 15.

The V and J genes are TRBV28 and TRBJ1-6; the D is unclear. V was cut by 6 bases and J by 5 bases, with 11 bases left in between. Germline-derived CDR1 and CDR2 are MDHEN and SYDVKM. The CDR3 loop spans 14 amino acids. This CDR3 reads CASSHGRDNSPLHF. CDR3 coding DNA: TGTGCCAGCAGCCATGGGAGGGATAATTCACCCCTCCACTTT. The variable domain in full, completed from reference TRBV28 and TRBJ1-6, reads DVKVTQSSRYLVKRTGEKVFLECVQDMDHENMFWYRQDPGLGLRLIYFSYDVKMKEKGDIPEGYSVSREKKERFSLILESASTNQTSMYLCASSHGRDNSPLHFGNGTRLTVT.

The V gene is TRBV24-1, the J gene TRBJ2-1, with 9 bases lining up with TRBD2. This CDR3 is 16 amino acids long. Germline lookup yields CDR1 KGHDR and CDR2 SFDVKD. V shed 4 bases, J shed 5 bases, and the junction held 8 bases outside the gene matches. CDR3 nucleotide sequence: TGTGCCACCAGTGACGTGCTAGCGGGACCCCACAATGAGCAGTTCTTC. Translation gives CATSDVLAGPHNEQFF.

A single count supports this clone. The V gene is TRBV6-2 or TRBV6-3, the J gene TRBJ2-1; 9 nucleotides line up with TRBD2. This CDR3 has 14 residues. The V and J ends lost 5 bases and 7 bases, in that order; junction bases with no gene match: 6. CDR1 and CDR2 from the germline V gene are MNHEY and SVGEGT. DNA of the CDR3: TGTGCCAGCAGTCGGCTAGCGGGAATTAATGAGCAGTTCTTC. This sequence encodes CASSRLAGINEQFF.

The table lists this clone with a few counts. The chain couples TRBV11-1 to TRBJ1-1, with 7 bases fitting TRBD1. Trimming at V came to 5 bases and at J to 0 bases, leaving 6 bases not matched to a gene. CDR1 is SGHAT and CDR2 is FQDESV in the germline V gene (reference sequence). The CDR3 has 15 amino acids. The CDR3 nucleotides are TGTGCCAGCAGCCTGACAGGGCAAATGAACACTGAAGCTTTCTTT. It encodes CASSLTGQMNTEAFF. The full variable domain, completed using reference TRBV11-1 and TRBJ1-1, is EAEVAQSPRYKITEKSQAVAFWCDPISGHATLYWYRQILGQGPELLVQFQDESVVDDSQLPKDRFSAERLKGVDSTLKIQPAELGDSAMYLCASSLTGQMNTEAFFGQGTRLTVV.

This chain links TRBV24-1 with TRBJ2-7; TRBD1 aligns across 12 bases. There are 17 residues in the CDR3. Germline assignment: CDR1 KGHDR and CDR2 SFDVKD. The junction had 10 bases not matched to a gene; V was cut back by 3 bases and J by 5 bases. CDR3 loop: CATSDRPGTGGQDEQYF. Written as DNA, the CDR3 is TGTGCCACCAGTGATCGTCCCGGGACAGGGGGCCAGGACGAGCAGTACTTC.

The CDR3 reads CASSLGQSYEQYF. The CDR3 DNA sequence: TGCGCCAGCAGCTTGGGACAGTCCTACGAGCAGTACTTC. The V and J genes are TRBV5-1 and TRBJ2-7; TRBD1 is a possible D gene (5 bases). The CDR3 totals 13 residues. From germline, CDR1 is SGHRS and CDR2 YFSETQ. Trimming took 0 bases from V and 1 from J, leaving 5 bases between them.

The rearrangement links TRBV25-1 to TRBJ1-1; TRBD1 might be the D (6 bases). Germline CDR1 reads MGHDK; CDR2 reads SYGVNS. Trimming removed 1 base from V and 10 bases from J, with 16 bases in between. The CDR3 is made up of 14 amino acids. CDR3 residues: CASSEFNRDGVAFF. Written as DNA, the CDR3 is TGTGCCAGCAGTGAATTTAACAGGGACGGGGTAGCTTTCTTT.

There are a few counts of this clone. This rearrangement joins TRBV28 to TRBJ1-2; 7 bases are a match to TRBD1. V gave up 8 bases and J gave up 7 bases; unmatched junction bases: 13. This CDR3 is 14 amino acids long. Germline values: CDR1 MDHEN, CDR2 SYDVKM. CDR3 coding DNA: TGTGCCAGCGGATTACAGGGGCGCCTTGGTGGCTACACCTTC. Translation: CASGLQGRLGGYTF.

The chain combines TRBV6-1 with TRBJ2-1; TRBD1 aligns across 10 bases. V was clipped by 2 bases and J by 7 bases; unmatched bases: 5. This CDR3 has 15 amino acids. Germline CDR1 MNHNS, CDR2 SASEGT. The CDR3 protein is CASSEWTGGGNEQFF. CDR3 coding DNA: TGTGCCAGCAGTGAATGGACAGGGGGGGGGAATGAGCAGTTCTTC.

In nucleotides, the CDR3 is TGTGCCAGCAGCTTAGCAGGGGGCGGTCTCGGGGCTGAAGCTTTCTTT. Translation gives CASSLAGGGLGAEAFF. The rearrangement uses TRBV7-8 and TRBJ1-1, with 7 bases that match TRBD1. After removal of 0 bases from V and 6 bases from J, the junction contained 10 bases not matched to a gene. From germline, CDR1 is SGHVS and CDR2 FQNEAQ. The CDR3 is 16 residues long.

This clone has only a few counts. V and J are TRBV27 and TRBJ1-6, with TRBD1 matching over 7 bases. The CDR3 runs to 15 residues. CDR1 and CDR2 (germline): MNHEY, SMNVEV (reference sequence). With 4 bases clipped from V and 14 bases from J, the junction kept 14 bases outside the gene matches. The CDR3 region has the DNA TGTGCCAGCAGTTCCTCGGACAGGCCCTACCTCTCCCTCCACTTT. Protein product: CASSSSDRPYLSLHF.

The chain combines TRBV12-3 or TRBV12-4 with TRBJ1-1; TRBD1 is a possible D gene (5 bases). This CDR3 contains 13 residues. The V end was cut by 6 bases, the J end by 5 bases, with 13 bases between. CDR3: CASRGSGDTEAFF. The CDR3 DNA reads TGTGCCAGCAGGGGGTCGGGGGATACTGAAGCTTTCTTT.